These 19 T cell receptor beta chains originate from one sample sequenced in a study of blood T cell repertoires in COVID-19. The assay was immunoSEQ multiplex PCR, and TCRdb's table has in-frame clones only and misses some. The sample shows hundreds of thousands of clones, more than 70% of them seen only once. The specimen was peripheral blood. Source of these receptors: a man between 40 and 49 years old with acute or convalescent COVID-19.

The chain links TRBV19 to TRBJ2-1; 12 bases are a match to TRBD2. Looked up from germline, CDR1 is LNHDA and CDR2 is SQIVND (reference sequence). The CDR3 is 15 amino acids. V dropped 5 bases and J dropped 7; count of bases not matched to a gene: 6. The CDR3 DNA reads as TGTGCCAGTAGTTCTAGCGGGAGGGCCTTTAATGAGCAGTTCTTC. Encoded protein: CASSSSGRAFNEQFF.

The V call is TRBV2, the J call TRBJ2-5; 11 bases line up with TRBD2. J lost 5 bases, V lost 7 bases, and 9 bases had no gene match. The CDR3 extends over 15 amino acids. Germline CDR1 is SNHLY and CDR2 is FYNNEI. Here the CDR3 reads CASTPYPSGGETQYF. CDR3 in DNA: TGTGCCAGCACACCATACCCTAGCGGGGGGGAGACCCAGTACTTC.

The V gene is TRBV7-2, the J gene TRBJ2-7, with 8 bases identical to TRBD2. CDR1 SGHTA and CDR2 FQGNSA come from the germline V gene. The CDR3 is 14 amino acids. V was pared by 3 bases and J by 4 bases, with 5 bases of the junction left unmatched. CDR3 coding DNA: TGTGCCAGCAGCTTTACCAGCGGGAGTTACGAGCAGTACTTC. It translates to CASSFTSGSYEQYF.

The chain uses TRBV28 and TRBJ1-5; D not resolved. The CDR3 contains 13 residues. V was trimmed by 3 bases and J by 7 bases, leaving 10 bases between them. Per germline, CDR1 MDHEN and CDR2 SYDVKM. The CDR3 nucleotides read TGTGCCAGCAGTTTGTACGTTGGCCAGCCCCAGCATTTT. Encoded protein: CASSLYVGQPQHF. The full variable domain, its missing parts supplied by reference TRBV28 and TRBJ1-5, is DVKVTQSSRYLVKRTGEKVFLECVQDMDHENMFWYRQDPGLGLRLIYFSYDVKMKEKGDIPEGYSVSREKKERFSLILESASTNQTSMYLCASSLYVGQPQHFGDGTRLSIL.

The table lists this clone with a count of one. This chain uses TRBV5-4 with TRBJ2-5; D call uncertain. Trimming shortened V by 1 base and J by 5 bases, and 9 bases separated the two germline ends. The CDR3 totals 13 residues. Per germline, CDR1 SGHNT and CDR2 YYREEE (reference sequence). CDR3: CASSLLNQETQYF. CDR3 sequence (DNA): TGTGCCAGCAGCTTGCTCAATCAGGAGACCCAGTACTTC. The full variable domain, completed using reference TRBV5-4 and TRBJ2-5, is ETGVTQSPTHLIKTRGQQVTLRCSSQSGHNTVSWYQQALGQGPQFIFQYYREEENGRGNFPPRFSGLQFPNYSSELNVNALELDDSALYLCASSLLNQETQYFGPGTRLLVL.

The CDR3 spells CASSLNRGGEYF. CDR3 bases: TGTGCCAGCAGTTTAAATAGAGGGGGCGAGTACTTC. This chain uses TRBV28 with TRBJ2-7; 7 bases are shared with TRBD1. CDR1 is MDHEN and CDR2 is SYDVKM in the germline V gene. J gave up 11 bases and V 2 bases, and 6 bases lay outside the gene matches. This CDR3 has 12 residues.

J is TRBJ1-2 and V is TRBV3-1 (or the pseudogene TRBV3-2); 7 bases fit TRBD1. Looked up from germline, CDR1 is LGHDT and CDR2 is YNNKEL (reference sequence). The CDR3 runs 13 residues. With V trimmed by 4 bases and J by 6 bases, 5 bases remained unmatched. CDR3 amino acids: CASSLGRGDGYTF. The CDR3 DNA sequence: TGTGCCAGCAGCCTAGGCAGGGGGGATGGCTACACCTTC.

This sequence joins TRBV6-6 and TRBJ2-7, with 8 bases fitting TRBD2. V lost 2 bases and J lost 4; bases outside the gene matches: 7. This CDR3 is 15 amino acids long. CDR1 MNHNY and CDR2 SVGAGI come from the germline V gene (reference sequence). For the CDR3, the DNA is TGTGCCAGCAGTTACACAGCGGGGGTAGGGTACGAGCAGTACTTC. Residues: CASSYTAGVGYEQYF.

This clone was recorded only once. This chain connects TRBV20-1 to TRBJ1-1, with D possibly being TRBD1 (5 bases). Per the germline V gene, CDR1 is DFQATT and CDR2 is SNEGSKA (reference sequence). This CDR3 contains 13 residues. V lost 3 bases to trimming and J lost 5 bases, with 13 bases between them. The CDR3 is CSASRGLGTEAFF. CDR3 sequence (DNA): TGCAGTGCTAGTAGGGGTTTGGGGACTGAAGCTTTCTTT.

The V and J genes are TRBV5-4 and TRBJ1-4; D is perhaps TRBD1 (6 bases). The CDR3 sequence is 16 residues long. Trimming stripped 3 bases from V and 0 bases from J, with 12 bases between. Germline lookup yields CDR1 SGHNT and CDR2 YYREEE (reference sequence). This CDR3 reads CASSSAGTPTNEKLFF. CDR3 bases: TGTGCCAGCAGCTCGGCAGGGACACCAACTAATGAAAAACTGTTTTTT.

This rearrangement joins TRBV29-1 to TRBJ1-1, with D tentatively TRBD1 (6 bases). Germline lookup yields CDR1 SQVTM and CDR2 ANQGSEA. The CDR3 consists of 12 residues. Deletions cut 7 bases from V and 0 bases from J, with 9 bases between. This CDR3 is CSAQGLNTEAFF. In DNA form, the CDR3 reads TGCAGCGCACAGGGCCTGAACACTGAAGCTTTCTTT.

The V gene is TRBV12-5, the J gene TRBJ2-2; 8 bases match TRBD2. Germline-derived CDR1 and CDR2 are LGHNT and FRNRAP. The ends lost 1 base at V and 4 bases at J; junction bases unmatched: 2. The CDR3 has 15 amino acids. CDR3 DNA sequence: TGTGCTAGTGGTTTGGGACTAGCGATCACCGGGGAGCTGTTTTTT. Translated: CASGLGLAITGELFF.

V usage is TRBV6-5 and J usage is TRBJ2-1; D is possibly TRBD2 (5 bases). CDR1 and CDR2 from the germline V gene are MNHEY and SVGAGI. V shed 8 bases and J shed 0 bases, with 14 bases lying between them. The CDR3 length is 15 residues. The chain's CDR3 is CASELTGSSYNEQFF. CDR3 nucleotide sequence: TGTGCCAGCGAATTAACGGGGAGCTCCTACAATGAGCAGTTCTTC.

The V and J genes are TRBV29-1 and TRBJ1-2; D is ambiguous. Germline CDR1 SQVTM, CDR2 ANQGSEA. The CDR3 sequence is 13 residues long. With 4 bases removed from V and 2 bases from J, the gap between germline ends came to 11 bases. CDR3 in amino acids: CSVAPLRNYGYTF. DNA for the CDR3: TGCAGCGTTGCCCCCTTGAGGAACTATGGCTACACCTTC.

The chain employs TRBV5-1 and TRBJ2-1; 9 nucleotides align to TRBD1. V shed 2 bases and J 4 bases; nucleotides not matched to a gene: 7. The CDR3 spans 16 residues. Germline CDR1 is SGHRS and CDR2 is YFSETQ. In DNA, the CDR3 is TGCGCCAGCAGCTTATACGGGGGACAGGGATACAATGAGCAGTTCTTC. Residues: CASSLYGGQGYNEQFF.

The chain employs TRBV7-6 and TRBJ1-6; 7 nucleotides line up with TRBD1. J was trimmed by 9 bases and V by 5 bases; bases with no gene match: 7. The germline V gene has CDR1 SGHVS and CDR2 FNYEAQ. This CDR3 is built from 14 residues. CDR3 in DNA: TGTGCCAGCAGCGCCGACAGGGAGGTTTCACCCCTCCACTTT. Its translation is CASSADREVSPLHF.

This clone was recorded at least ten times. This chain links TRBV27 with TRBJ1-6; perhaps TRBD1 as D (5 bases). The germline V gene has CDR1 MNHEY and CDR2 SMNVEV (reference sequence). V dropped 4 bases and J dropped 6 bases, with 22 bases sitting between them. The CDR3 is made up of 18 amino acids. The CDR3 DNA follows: TGTGCCAGCAGTTGGACACAGGCAACTTACGCCCTTAATTCACCCCTCCACTTT. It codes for CASSWTQATYALNSPLHF.

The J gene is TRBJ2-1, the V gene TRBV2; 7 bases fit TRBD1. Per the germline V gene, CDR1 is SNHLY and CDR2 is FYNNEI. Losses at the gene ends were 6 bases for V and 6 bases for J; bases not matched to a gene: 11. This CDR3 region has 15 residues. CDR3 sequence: CASRTDRETGNEQFF. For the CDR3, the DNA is TGTGCCAGCAGAACAGACAGGGAAACTGGCAATGAGCAGTTCTTC.

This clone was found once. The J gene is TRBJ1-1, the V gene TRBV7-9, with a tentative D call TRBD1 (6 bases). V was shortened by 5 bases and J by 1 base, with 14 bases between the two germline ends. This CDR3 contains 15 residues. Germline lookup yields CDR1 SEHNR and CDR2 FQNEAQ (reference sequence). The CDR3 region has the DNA TGTGCCAGCAGCCTTGGGACATTACGGAACACTGAAGCTTTCTTT. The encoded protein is CASSLGTLRNTEAFF.